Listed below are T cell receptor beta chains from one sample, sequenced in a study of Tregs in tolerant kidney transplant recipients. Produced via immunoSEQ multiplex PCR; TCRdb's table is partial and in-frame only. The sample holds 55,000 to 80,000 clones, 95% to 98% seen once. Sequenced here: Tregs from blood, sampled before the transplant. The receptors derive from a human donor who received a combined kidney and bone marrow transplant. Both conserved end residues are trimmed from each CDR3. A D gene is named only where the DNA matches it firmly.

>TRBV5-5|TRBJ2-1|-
ASSGLGLYNEQF
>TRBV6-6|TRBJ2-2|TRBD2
ASSYLWGGAGELF
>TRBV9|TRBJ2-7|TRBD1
ASSVDPGQGYEQY
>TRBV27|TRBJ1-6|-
ASSLWYGTQQRRNSPLH
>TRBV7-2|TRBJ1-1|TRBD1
ASSLNRGQGAF
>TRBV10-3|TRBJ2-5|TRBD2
AIRSGAETQY
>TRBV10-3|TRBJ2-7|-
AISETGPYEQY
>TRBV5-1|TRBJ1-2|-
ASSLGAYGYT
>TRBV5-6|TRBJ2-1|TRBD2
ASSYPGTSGRASEQF
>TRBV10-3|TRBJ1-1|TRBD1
ATRDRENTEAF
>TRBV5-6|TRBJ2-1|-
ASSPLKSPLYNEQF
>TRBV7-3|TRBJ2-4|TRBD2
ASSSGLAGADVDIQY
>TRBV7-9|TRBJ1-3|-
ASSSQGAVSGNTIY
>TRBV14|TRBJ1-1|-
ASRSAGKAF
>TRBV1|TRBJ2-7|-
TSSQTLAGGPVGREQY
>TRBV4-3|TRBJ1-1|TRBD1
ASSQGPGGAF
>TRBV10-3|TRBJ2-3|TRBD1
AISGPGTGYPSTDTQY
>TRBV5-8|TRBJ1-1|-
ASSTFVRVLEAF
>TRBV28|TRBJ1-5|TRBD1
ASIPGQGNQPQH
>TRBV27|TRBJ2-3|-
ASSLTGTLDTDTQY
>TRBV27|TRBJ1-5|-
ASSSYRAQPQH
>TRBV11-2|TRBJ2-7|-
ASSLAGARQY